These 14 T cell receptor beta chains were all obtained from the same sample, sequenced in a study of blood T cells in healthy people across ages. A J-beta primer mix and a sample-barcoded 5' primer were used in a second PCR of about 6 to 12 cycles. TCRdb used MiXCR to reprocess the 5' RACE reads, holding one entry per CDR3 protein. The data show 1.5 million to 2 million distinct CDR3 sequences, with around half seen just once and approximately 2.1% held by the top ten. Sample: blood. These receptors originate from a woman in her thirties or forties in good health.

This clonotype has more than one count but fewer than ten. This chain joins TRBV12-3 or TRBV12-4 and TRBJ2-5; D not resolved. Trimming removed 5 bases from V and 11 bases from J, with 12 bases in between. The CDR3 loop spans 11 amino acids. This CDR3 is CASSTINEQYF. DNA for the CDR3: TGTGCCAGCAGTACTATCAATGAGCAGTACTTC.

The CDR3 bases are TGTGCCAGCAGCACCTTAGTCGGGGGGAACACAGATACGCAGTATTTT. Its translation: CASSTLVGGNTDTQYF. The rearrangement joins TRBV9 to TRBJ2-3; 7 positions agree with TRBD2. In germline, CDR1 is SGDLS, CDR2 YYNGEE. Germline trimming cut 4 bases from V and 2 bases from J; bases unmatched to any gene: 10. The length of the CDR3 is 16 residues.

The chain recombines TRBV29-1 with TRBJ1-4, with D tentatively TRBD1 (5 bases). Per germline, CDR1 SQVTM and CDR2 ANQGSEA. This CDR3 has 13 residues. V lost 4 bases and J lost 8, with 14 bases in between. The CDR3 DNA reads as TGCAGCGTTGGGGCATCGGGGGGAGAAAAACTGTTTTTT. Protein sequence: CSVGASGGEKLFF.

CDR3 residues: CASSQYRDLYEQYF. The CDR3 nucleotides read TGTGCCAGCAGCCAATACAGGGACCTCTACGAGCAGTACTTC. The chain joins TRBV7-2 to TRBJ2-7, with D maybe TRBD1 (6 bases). V lost 5 bases and J 3 bases, leaving 14 bases between the germline ends. The CDR3 runs 14 residues. Germline assignment: CDR1 SGHTA and CDR2 FQGNSA.

In its sample, this clonotype was seen a few times. The chain is built from TRBV7-2 and TRBJ2-1; perhaps TRBD2 as D (5 bases). CDR1 is SGHTA and CDR2 is FQGNSA in the germline V gene. Trimming took 5 bases from V and 0 from J, leaving 8 bases between them. The CDR3 consists of 14 residues. CDR3: CASSATTSYNEQFF. The CDR3 nucleotides read TGTGCCAGCAGCGCGACTACCTCCTACAATGAGCAGTTCTTC.

In its sample, this clonotype was seen a few times. This chain links TRBV2 with TRBJ2-5; TRBD2 matches 8 bases. The V gene end was trimmed by 8 bases and the J gene end by 5 bases; junction bases not matched to a gene: 7. The CDR3 is 13 residues long. The germline V gene has CDR1 SNHLY and CDR2 FYNNEI. This CDR3 reads CASGREGSETQYF. DNA for the CDR3: TGTGCCAGCGGCCGGGAGGGTAGCGAGACCCAGTACTTC.

About this clonotype: The junction departs from germline at one end; a sequencing error may be responsible. V is TRBV6-7 and J is TRBJ2-5; D ambiguous. TRBV6-7 is placed among ORFs of uncertain function. This CDR3 comprises 11 residues. Here the CDR3 reads CVSSWDYGQYF. The CDR3 region has the DNA TGTGTCAGCAGTTGGGATTACGGGCAGTACTTC.

The rearrangement uses TRBV7-9 and TRBJ2-1; tentative D call: TRBD2 (5 bases). The CDR3 covers 12 residues. Looked up from germline, CDR1 is SEHNR and CDR2 is FQNEAQ (reference sequence). The V end was cut by 7 bases, the J end by 12 bases, with 16 bases between. CDR3 DNA sequence: TGTGCCAGCACCCGTCCCAGGACTGGGCAGTTCTTC. Protein sequence: CASTRPRTGQFF.

The chain joins TRBV27 to TRBJ2-1; tentatively, D is TRBD1 (5 bases). Trimming cost V 2 bases and J 7 bases, with 12 bases left between them. This CDR3 contains 14 residues. Germline V lookup: CDR1 MNHEY, CDR2 SMNVEV (reference sequence). CDR3 DNA sequence: TGTGCCAGCAGTTTAGGGGCAGGACCAAATGAGCAGTTCTTC. This translates into CASSLGAGPNEQFF.

This chain connects TRBV5-1 to TRBJ2-5; a possible D gene is TRBD1 (5 bases). V was cut by 2 bases and J by 1 base, with 9 bases left in between. This CDR3 is built from 14 residues. The germline CDR1 and CDR2 sequences are SGHRS and YFSETQ. The DNA of the CDR3 is TGCGCCAGCAGCTTAGGGGATTGCCAAGAGACCCAGTACTTC. Protein sequence: CASSLGDCQETQYF. Complete variable domain (other parts from reference TRBV5-1 and TRBJ2-5): KAGVTQTPRYLIKTRGQQVTLSCSPISGHRSVSWYQQTPGQGLQFLFEYFSETQRNKGNFPGRFSGRQFSNSRSEMNVSTLELGDSALYLCASSLGDCQETQYFGPGTRLLVL.

This clonotype was observed a handful of times. The chain links TRBV4-3 to TRBJ1-4; D possibly corresponds to TRBD1 (5 bases). V was clipped by 1 base and J by 8 bases, with 14 bases between them. Germline assignment: CDR1 LGHNA and CDR2 YSLEER. The length of the CDR3 is 15 residues. CDR3 region: CASSQAPQGWEKLFF. CDR3 in DNA: TGCGCCAGCAGCCAAGCGCCGCAGGGTTGGGAAAAACTGTTTTTT.

V usage is TRBV5-1 and J usage is TRBJ1-4; 8 bases fit TRBD1. Germline-derived CDR1 and CDR2 are SGHRS and YFSETQ. Unmatched junction bases numbered 12, after V lost 4 bases and J lost 7 bases. The CDR3 has 16 residues. This CDR3 is CASSVNPGQGGEKLFF. CDR3 in DNA: TGCGCCAGCAGCGTCAACCCAGGACAGGGTGGTGAAAAACTGTTTTTT.

The table lists this clonotype with a count of one. The chain joins TRBV6-1 to TRBJ1-2; D is perhaps TRBD1 (5 bases). Looked up from germline, CDR1 is MNHNS and CDR2 is SASEGT. The length of the CDR3 is 15 residues. V lost 6 bases, J lost 5 bases, and 19 bases lay in between. The CDR3 loop reads CASSRRSGGFYGYTF. The CDR3 DNA is TGTGCCAGCAGCCGCCGGTCGGGGGGATTTTATGGCTACACCTTC.

This sequence joins TRBV6-8 and TRBJ2-7; possible D gene TRBD1, 6 bases. The V end was cut by 0 bases, the J end by 3 bases, with 18 bases between. The germline V gene encodes CDR1 MNHGY and CDR2 SAAAGT. The CDR3 runs to 17 residues. The CDR3 is CASSYSLTGFPYYEQYF. The CDR3 DNA follows: TGTGCCAGCAGTTACTCGTTAACAGGGTTCCCGTACTACGAGCAGTACTTC.